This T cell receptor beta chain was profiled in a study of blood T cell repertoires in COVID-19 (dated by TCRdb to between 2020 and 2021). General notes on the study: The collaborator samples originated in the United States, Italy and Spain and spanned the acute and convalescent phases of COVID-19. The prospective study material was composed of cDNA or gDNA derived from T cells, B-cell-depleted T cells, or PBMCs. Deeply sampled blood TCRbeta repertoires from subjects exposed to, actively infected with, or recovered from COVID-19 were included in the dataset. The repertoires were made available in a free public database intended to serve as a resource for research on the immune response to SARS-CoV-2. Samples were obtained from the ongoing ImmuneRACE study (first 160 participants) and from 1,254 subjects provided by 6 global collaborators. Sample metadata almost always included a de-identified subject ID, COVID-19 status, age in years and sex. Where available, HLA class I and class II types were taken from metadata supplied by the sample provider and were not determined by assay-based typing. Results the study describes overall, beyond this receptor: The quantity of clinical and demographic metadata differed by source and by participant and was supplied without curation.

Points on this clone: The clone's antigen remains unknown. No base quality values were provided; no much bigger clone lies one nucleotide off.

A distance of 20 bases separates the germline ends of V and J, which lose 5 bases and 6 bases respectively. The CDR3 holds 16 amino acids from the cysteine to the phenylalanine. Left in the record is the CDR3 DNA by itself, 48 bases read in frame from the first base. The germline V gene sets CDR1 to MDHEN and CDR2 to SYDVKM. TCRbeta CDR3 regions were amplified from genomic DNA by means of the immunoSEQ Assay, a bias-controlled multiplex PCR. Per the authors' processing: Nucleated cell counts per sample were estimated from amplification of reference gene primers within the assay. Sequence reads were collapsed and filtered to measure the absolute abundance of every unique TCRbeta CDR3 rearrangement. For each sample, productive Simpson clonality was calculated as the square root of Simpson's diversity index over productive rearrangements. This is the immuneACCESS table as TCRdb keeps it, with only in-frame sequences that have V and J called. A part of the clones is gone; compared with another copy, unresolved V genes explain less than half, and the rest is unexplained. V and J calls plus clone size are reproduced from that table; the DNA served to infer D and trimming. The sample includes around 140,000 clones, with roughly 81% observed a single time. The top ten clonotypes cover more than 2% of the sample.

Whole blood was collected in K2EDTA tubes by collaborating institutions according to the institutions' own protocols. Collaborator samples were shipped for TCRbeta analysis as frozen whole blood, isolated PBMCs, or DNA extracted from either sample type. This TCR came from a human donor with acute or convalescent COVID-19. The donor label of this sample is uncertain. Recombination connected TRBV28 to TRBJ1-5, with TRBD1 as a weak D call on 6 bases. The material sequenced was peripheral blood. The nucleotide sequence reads TGTGCCAGCAGTCCCATCCTAGCGGGGGGCGGTCAGCCCCAGCATTTT. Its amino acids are CASSPILAGGGQPQHF.